Listed below are T cell receptor beta chains from one sample, sequenced in a study of blood T cell repertoires in COVID-19. Profiled with immunoSEQ multiplex PCR; TCRdb holds only in-frame clones, not every one. The table includes approximately 93,000 clones, about 74% detected once. Sequencing was done on a sample of peripheral blood. These receptors all come from a man in his sixties or seventies with COVID-19, enrolled during active disease. Both conserved end residues are part of each CDR3. Each record gives: J gene, D gene, V gene, clone size, CDR3 protein, CDR3 DNA. D genes are given only for firm matches. The size entry is marked missing in some rows and otherwise reads once, few, many or a size class.

>TRBJ1-2|TRBD1|TRBV28|.
CASSQILLDRGKGYTF
TGTGCCAGCAGCCAAATTCTCCTGGACAGGGGGAAAGGCTACACCTTC
>TRBJ1-2|.|TRBV7-8|.
CASSLGRSLEGYTF
TGTGCCAGCAGCTTGGGCAGGTCCCTGGAAGGCTACACCTTC
>TRBJ2-2|.|TRBV7-3|few
CASSLSASANTGELFF
TGTGCCAGCAGCTTAAGTGCAAGCGCGAACACCGGGGAGCTGTTTTTT
>TRBJ1-5|TRBD1|TRBV30|.
CAWSLGQGMWNQPQHF
TGTGCCTGGAGTTTAGGACAGGGTATGTGGAATCAGCCCCAGCATTTT
>TRBJ1-4|TRBD1|TRBV7-9|.
CASSLGGQPANEKLFF
TGTGCCAGCAGCTTAGGGGGACAGCCCGCTAATGAAAAACTGTTTTTT
>TRBJ2-7|.|TRBV7-9|few
CASSLKTVPYEQYF
TGTGCCAGCAGCTTAAAGACAGTACCCTACGAGCAGTACTTC
>TRBJ2-7|TRBD2|TRBV4-3|.
CASSQRGLTYEQYF
TGCGCCAGCAGCCAAAGGGGACTAACCTACGAGCAGTACTTC
>TRBJ2-1|TRBD2|TRBV5-1|.
CASSEGLAGGGNEQFF
TGCGCCAGCAGCGAGGGACTAGCGGGAGGGGGGAATGAGCAGTTCTTC
>TRBJ2-1|TRBD2|TRBV5-1|few
CASSLEVGGRYEQFF
TGCGCCAGCAGCTTGGAGGTGGGCGGGAGGTATGAGCAGTTCTTC
>TRBJ2-1|.|TRBV5-6|.
CASSPGHYHEQFF
TGTGCCAGCAGCCCAGGACATTATCATGAGCAGTTCTTC
>TRBJ1-5|TRBD1|TRBV6-2/TRBV6-3|.
CASSLLGGGSNQPQHF
TGTGCCAGCAGTCTCCTAGGGGGCGGGAGCAATCAGCCCCAGCATTTT
>TRBJ1-4|TRBD1|TRBV6-4|.
CASPRQGSNEKLFF
TGTGCCAGCCCCAGACAGGGATCTAATGAAAAACTGTTTTTT
>TRBJ2-7|.|TRBV13|once
CASSSGGPRSYEQYF
TGTGCCAGCAGCTCCGGAGGGCCCCGCTCCTACGAGCAGTACTTC
>TRBJ1-6|TRBD1|TRBV14|.
CASSQGQNYSPLHF
TGTGCCAGCAGCCAGGGACAGAACTATTCACCCCTCCACTTT
>TRBJ1-1|TRBD1|TRBV25-1|.
CASRETGANTEAFF
TGTGCCAGCAGGGAAACAGGGGCCAACACTGAAGCTTTCTTT
>TRBJ1-1|TRBD1|TRBV2|few
CASSEAKGARTFF
TGTGCCAGCAGTGAAGCGAAGGGGGCGCGGACTTTCTTT
>TRBJ1-1|.|TRBV28|.
CASSFSTEAFF
TGTGCCAGCAGTTTCTCCACTGAAGCTTTCTTT
>TRBJ1-5|TRBD1|TRBV10-3|.
CATRGTGGRSNQPQHF
TGTGCCACCCGGGGGACAGGGGGCCGTAGCAATCAGCCCCAGCATTTT
>TRBJ2-7|.|TRBV28|once
CASIGEYSGEQYF
TGTGCCAGCATAGGCGAGTATTCGGGCGAGCAGTACTTC
>TRBJ2-2|.|TRBV12-2|.
CASRSDTTGELFF
TGTGCAAGTCGCTCGGACACCACCGGGGAGCTGTTTTTT
>TRBJ2-7|TRBD1|TRBV3-1/TRBV3-2|.
CASRNRGIYEQYF
TGTGCCAGCAGGAACAGGGGAATCTACGAGCAGTACTTC
>TRBJ1-4|.|TRBV29-1|once
CSIASQGLTNEKLFF
TGCAGCATTGCCTCCCAGGGACTCACGAATGAAAAACTGTTTTTT
>TRBJ2-2|TRBD2|TRBV5-4|.
CASKPGGTGELFF
TGTGCCAGCAAGCCGGGGGGCACCGGGGAGCTGTTTTTT
>TRBJ2-3|TRBD2|TRBV19|.
CASSSTSGRNTNADTQYF
TGTGCCAGTAGTTCGACTAGCGGGAGGAACACTAACGCAGATACGCAGTATTTT
>TRBJ2-2|.|TRBV5-5|.
CASSLWGGRNTGELFF
TGTGCCAGCAGCTTGTGGGGCGGTCGGAACACCGGGGAGCTGTTTTTT
>TRBJ1-1|.|TRBV2|.
CASKPEIMNTEAFF
TGTGCCAGCAAACCAGAAATCATGAACACTGAAGCTTTCTTT
>TRBJ2-7|.|TRBV7-9|once
CASSLGRSLSWEQYF
TGTGCCAGCAGCCTGGGCAGATCTCTTAGTTGGGAGCAGTACTTC
>TRBJ2-7|.|TRBV29-1|.
CSVAPGSSSYEQYF
TGCAGCGTTGCCCCAGGGTCCAGCTCCTACGAGCAGTACTTC
>TRBJ1-2|TRBD1|TRBV28|.
CASSFTGGLRGYTF
TGTGCCAGCAGTTTCACAGGGGGGTTGAGGGGCTACACCTTC
>TRBJ1-2|TRBD1|TRBV6-6|.
CASQHVDRGRGGYTF
TGTGCCTCACAACATGTGGACAGGGGGCGCGGAGGCTACACCTTC
>TRBJ1-4|.|TRBV27|.
CASSLTAGVNEKLFF
TGTGCCAGCAGTTTAACGGCAGGGGTTAATGAAAAACTGTTTTTT
>TRBJ2-3|TRBD2|TRBV9|few
CASSAGLAGWGDTQYF
TGTGCCAGCAGCGCGGGACTAGCGGGGTGGGGCGATACGCAGTATTTT
>TRBJ2-3|TRBD1|TRBV27|.
CASSLEDRGRNTQYF
TGTGCCAGCAGTTTAGAGGACAGGGGGCGGAATACGCAGTATTTT
>TRBJ1-1|.|TRBV5-1|few
CASSPTGPEAFF
TGCGCCAGCAGCCCCACAGGGCCTGAAGCTTTCTTT
>TRBJ1-2|TRBD1|TRBV2|many
CASRDRVGVYGYTF
TGTGCCAGCAGGGACAGGGTGGGTGTCTATGGCTACACCTTC
>TRBJ1-5|TRBD1|TRBV19|.
CATKGEQGVRNQPQHF
TGTGCCACCAAAGGGGAACAGGGGGTGCGTAATCAGCCCCAGCATTTT
>TRBJ2-2|TRBD2|TRBV5-1|.
CASSLGTSGSSTGELFF
TGCGCCAGCAGCTTGGGGACTAGCGGGAGCAGCACCGGGGAGCTGTTTTTT